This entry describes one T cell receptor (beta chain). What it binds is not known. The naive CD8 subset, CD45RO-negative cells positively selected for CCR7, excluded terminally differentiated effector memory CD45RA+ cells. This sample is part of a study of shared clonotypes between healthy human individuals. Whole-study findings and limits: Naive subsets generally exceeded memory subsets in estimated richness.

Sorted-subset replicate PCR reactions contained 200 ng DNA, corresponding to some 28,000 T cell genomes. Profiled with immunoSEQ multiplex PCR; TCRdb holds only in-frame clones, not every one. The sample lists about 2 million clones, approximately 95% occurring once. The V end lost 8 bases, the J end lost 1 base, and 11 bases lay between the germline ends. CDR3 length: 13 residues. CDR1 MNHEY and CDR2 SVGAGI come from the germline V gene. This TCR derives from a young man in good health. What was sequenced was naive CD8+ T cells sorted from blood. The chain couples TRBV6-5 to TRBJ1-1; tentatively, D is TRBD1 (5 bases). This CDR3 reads CASSLGTNTEAFF. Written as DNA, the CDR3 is TGTGCCAGCTCTCTAGGGACGAACACTGAAGCTTTCTTT.